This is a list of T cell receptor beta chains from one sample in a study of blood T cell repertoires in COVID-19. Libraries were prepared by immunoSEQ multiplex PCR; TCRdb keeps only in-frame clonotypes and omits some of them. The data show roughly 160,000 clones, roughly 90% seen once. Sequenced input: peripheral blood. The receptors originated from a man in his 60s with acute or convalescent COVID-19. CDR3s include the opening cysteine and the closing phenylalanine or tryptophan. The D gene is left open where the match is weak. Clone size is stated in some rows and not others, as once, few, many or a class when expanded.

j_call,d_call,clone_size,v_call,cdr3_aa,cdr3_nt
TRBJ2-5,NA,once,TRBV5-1,CASSSGGLGETQYF,TGCGCCAGCAGCTCTGGGGGACTGGGGGAGACCCAGTACTTC
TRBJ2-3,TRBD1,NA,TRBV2,CASSGQGRDTQYF,TGTGCCAGCAGTGGACAGGGTAGAGATACGCAGTATTTT
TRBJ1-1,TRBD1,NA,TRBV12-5,CASGLASGTGGTEAFF,TGTGCTAGTGGTTTGGCGTCCGGGACAGGGGGCACTGAAGCTTTCTTT
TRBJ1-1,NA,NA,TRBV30,CAWSAYRRMNTEAFF,TGTGCCTGGAGTGCCTACAGGCGAATGAACACTGAAGCTTTCTTT
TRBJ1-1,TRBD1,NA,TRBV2,CARRDRGHAFF,TGTGCCAGGAGGGACAGAGGACATGCTTTCTTT
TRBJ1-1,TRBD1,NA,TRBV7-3,CASSAQGEDTEAFF,TGTGCCAGCAGCGCCCAGGGGGAGGACACTGAAGCTTTCTTT
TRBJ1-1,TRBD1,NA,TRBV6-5,CASSPPPAGQTEAFF,TGTGCCAGCAGTCCACCTCCGGCGGGACAGACTGAAGCTTTCTTT
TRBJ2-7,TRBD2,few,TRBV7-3,CASSLSGGRSPYEQYF,TGTGCCAGCAGCTTATCCGGCGGGAGAAGCCCCTACGAGCAGTACTTC
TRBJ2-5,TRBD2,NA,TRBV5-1,CASSLDSGSRETQYF,TGCGCCAGCAGCTTGGACAGCGGGAGTAGAGAGACCCAGTACTTC
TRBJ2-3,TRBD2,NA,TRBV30,CALGLAGSTDTQYF,TGTGCCTTGGGACTAGCGGGGAGCACAGATACGCAGTATTTT
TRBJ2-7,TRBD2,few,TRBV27,CASSFPNLTSGLNQFSYEQYF,TGTGCCAGCAGTTTCCCGAATTTAACTAGCGGCCTCAATCAATTCTCCTACGAGCAGTACTTC
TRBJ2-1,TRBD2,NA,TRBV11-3,CASSLDSLAGGPSSEQFF,TGTGCCAGCAGCTTAGATTCACTCGCGGGAGGGCCGTCTAGTGAGCAGTTCTTC
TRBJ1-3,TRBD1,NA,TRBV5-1,CASSGTGGGNTIYF,TGCGCCAGCAGCGGGACAGGGGGAGGAAACACCATATATTTT
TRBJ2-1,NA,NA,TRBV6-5,CASSSGTSYNEQFF,TGTGCCAGCAGTTCCGGGACAAGTTACAATGAGCAGTTCTTC
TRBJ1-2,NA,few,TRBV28,CASSFILGTRDGYTF,TGTGCCAGCAGTTTCATTTTAGGGACACGAGATGGCTACACCTTC